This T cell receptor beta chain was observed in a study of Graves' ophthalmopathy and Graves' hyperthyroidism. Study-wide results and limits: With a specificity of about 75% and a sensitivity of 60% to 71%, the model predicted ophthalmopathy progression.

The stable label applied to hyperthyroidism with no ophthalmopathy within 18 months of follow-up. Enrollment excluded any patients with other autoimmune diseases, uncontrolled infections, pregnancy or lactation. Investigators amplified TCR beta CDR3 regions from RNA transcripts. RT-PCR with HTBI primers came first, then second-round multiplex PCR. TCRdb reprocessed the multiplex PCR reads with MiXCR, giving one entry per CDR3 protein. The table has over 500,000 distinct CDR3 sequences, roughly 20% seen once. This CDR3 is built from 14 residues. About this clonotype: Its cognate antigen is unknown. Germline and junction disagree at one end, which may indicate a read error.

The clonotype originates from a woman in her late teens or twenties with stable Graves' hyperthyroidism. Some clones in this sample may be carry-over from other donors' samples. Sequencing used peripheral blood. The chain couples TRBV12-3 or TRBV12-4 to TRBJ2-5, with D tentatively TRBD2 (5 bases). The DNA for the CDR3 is TGTGCCAGCAGTCCCCCCGGGTCTAGGGAGACCAAGTACTTC. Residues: CASSPPGSRETKYF.